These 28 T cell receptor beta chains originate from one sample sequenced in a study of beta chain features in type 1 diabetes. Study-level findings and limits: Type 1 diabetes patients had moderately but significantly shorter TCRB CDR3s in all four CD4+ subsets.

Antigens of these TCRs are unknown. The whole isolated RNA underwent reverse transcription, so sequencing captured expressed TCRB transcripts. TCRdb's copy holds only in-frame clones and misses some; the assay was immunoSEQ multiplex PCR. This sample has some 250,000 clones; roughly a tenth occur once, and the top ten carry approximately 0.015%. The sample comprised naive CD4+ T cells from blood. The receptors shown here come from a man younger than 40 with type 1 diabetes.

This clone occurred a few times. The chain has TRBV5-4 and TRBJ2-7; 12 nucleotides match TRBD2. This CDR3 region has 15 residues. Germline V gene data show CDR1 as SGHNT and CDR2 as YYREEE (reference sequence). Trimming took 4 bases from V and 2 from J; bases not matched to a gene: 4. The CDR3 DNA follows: TGTGCCAGCAGCCTCCGGACTAGCGGGGCCTACGAGCAGTACTTC. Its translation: CASSLRTSGAYEQYF.

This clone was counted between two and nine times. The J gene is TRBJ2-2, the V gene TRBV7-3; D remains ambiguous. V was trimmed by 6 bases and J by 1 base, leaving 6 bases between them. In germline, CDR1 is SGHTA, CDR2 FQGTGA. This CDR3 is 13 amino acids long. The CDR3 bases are TGTGCCAGCAGAACGGGGAACACCGGGGAGCTGTTTTTT. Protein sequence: CASRTGNTGELFF.

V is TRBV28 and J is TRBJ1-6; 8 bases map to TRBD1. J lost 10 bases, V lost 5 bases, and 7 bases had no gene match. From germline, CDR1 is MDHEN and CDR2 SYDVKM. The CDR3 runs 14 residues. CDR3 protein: CASSVDRVGSPLHF. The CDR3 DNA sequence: TGTGCCAGCAGTGTGGACAGGGTGGGCTCACCCCTCCACTTT.

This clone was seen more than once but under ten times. The CDR3 nucleotides are TGTGCCAGCAGCTTATCCCTCCTCGTCGACAGTCCCAATGAGCAGTTCTTC. The encoded protein is CASSLSLLVDSPNEQFF. V and J are TRBV11-2 and TRBJ2-1, with D tentatively TRBD1 (5 bases). This CDR3 has 17 amino acids. Germline V gene sequence: CDR1 SGHAT, CDR2 FQNNGV. Deletions cut 2 bases from V and 6 bases from J, with 20 bases between.

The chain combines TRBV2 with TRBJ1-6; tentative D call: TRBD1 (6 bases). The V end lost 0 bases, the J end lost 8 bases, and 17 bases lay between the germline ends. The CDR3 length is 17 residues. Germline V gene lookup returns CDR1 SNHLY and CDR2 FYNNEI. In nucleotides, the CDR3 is TGTGCCAGCAGTGAAGCGCCGGTCACAGGGTTGTATTCACCCCTCCACTTT. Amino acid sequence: CASSEAPVTGLYSPLHF.

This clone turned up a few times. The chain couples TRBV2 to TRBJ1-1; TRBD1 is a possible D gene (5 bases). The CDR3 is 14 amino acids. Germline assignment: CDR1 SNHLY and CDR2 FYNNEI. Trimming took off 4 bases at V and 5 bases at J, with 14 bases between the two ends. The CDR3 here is CASSVVTVRTEAFF. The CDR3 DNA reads TGTGCCAGCAGTGTTGTGACAGTCCGGACTGAAGCTTTCTTT.

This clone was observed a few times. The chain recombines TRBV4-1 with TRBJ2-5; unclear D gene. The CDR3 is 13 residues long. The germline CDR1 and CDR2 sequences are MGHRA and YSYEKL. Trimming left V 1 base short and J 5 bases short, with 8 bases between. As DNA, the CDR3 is TGCGCCAGCAGCCAAGTATTTCTTGAGACCCAGTACTTC. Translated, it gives CASSQVFLETQYF.

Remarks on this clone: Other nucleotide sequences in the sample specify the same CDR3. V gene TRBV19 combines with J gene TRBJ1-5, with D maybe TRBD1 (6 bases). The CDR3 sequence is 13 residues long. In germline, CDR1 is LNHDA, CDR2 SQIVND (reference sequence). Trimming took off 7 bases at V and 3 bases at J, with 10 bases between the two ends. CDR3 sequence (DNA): TGTGCCAGTACCGGACAGAACAATCAGCCCCAGCATTTT. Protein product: CASTGQNNQPQHF.

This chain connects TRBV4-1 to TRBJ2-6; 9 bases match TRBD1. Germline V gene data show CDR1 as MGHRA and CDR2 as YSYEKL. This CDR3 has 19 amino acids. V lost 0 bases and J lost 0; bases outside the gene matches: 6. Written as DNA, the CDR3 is TGCGCCAGCAGCCAAGAGTTCGGGACAGGGTACTCTGGGGCCAACGTCCTGACTTTC. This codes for CASSQEFGTGYSGANVLTF.

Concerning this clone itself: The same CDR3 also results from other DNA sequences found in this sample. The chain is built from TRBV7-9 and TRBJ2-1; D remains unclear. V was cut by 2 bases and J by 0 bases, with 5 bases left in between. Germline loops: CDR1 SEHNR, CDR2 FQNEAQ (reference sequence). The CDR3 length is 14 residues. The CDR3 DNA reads TGTGCCAGCAGCTTAAGAGGCTCCTACAATGAGCAGTTCTTC. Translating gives CASSLRGSYNEQFF.

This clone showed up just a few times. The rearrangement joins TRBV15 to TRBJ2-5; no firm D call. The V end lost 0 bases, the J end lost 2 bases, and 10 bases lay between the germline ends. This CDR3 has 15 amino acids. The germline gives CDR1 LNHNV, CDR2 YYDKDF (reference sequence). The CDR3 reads CATSREQQEQETQYF. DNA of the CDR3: TGTGCCACCAGCAGAGAACAGCAGGAACAAGAGACCCAGTACTTC.

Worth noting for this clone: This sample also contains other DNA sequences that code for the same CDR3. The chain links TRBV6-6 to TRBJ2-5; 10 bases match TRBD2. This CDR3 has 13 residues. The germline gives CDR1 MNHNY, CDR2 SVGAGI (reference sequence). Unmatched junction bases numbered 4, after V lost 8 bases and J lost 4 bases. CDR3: CASRLAGGETQYF. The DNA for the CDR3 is TGTGCCAGCCGGTTAGCGGGGGGAGAGACCCAGTACTTC.

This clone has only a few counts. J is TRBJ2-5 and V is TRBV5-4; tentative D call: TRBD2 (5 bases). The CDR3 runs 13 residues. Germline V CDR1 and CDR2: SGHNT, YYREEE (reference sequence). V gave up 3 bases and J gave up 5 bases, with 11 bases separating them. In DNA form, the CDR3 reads TGTGCCAGCAGCTCTCCGAGGGAGGAGACCCAGTACTTC. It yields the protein CASSSPREETQYF.

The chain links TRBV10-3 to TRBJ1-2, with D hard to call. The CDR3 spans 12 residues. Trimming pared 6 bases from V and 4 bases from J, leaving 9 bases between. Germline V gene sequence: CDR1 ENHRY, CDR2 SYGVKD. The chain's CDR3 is CAIRGDAYGYTF. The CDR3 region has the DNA TGTGCCATCAGGGGCGATGCCTATGGCTACACCTTC.

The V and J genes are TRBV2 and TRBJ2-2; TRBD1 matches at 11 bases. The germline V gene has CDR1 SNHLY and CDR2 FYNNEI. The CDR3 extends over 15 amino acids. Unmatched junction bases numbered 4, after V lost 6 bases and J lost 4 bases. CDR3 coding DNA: TGTGCCAGCAGAGGGACAGGGGGTGGCACCGGGGAGCTGTTTTTT. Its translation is CASRGTGGGTGELFF.

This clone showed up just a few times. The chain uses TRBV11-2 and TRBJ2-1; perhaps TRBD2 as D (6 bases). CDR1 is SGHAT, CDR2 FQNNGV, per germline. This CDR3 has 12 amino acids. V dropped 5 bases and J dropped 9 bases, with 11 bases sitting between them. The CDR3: CASSLNGGEQFF. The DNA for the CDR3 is TGTGCCAGCAGCCTAAACGGGGGTGAGCAGTTCTTC.

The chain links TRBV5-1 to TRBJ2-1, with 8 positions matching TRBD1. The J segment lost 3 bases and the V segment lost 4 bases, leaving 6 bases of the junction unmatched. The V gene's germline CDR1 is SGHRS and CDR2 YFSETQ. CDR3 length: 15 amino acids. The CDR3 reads CASSPWTGFYNEQFF. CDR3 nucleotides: TGCGCCAGCAGCCCCTGGACAGGGTTCTACAATGAGCAGTTCTTC. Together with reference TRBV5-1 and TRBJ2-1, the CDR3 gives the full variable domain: KAGVTQTPRYLIKTRGQQVTLSCSPISGHRSVSWYQQTPGQGLQFLFEYFSETQRNKGNFPGRFSGRQFSNSRSEMNVSTLELGDSALYLCASSPWTGFYNEQFFGPGTRLTVL.

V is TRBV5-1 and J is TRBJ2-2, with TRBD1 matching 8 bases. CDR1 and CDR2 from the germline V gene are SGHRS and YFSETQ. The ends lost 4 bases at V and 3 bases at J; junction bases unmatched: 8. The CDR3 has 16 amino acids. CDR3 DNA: TGCGCCAGCAGCCCCAGGGGGCACGACTACACCGGGGAGCTGTTTTTT. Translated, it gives CASSPRGHDYTGELFF.

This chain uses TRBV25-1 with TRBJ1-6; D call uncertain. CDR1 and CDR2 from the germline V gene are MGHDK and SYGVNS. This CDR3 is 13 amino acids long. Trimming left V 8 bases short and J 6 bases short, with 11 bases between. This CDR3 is CASRLYPNSPLHF. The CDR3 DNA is TGTGCCAGCCGCCTATATCCTAATTCACCCCTCCACTTT.

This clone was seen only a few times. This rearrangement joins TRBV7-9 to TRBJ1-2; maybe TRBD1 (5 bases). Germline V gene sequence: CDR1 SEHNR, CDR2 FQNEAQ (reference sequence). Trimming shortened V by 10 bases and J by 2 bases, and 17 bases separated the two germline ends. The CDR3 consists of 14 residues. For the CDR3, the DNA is TGTGCCACCTCCACAGGTTTGACGAACTATGGCTACACCTTC. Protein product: CATSTGLTNYGYTF. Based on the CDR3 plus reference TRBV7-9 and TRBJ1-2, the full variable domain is DTGVSQNPRHKITKRGQNVTFRCDPISEHNRLYWYRQTLGQGPEFLTYFQNEAQLEKSRLLSDRFSAERPKGSFSTLEIQRTEQGDSAMYLCATSTGLTNYGYTFGSGTRLTVV.

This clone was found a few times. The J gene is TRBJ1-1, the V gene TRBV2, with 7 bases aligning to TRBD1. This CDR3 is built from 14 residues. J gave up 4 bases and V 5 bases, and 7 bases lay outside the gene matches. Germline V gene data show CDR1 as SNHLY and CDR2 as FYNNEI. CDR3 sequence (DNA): TGTGCCAGCAGTCCTCGACAGGGACTCACTGAAGCTTTCTTT. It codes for CASSPRQGLTEAFF.

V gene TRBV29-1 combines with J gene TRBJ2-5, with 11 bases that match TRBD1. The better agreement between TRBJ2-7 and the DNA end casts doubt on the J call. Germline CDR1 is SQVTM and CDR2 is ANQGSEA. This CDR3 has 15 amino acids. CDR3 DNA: TGCAGCGTTCCTCAGGACAGGGGGCTGACCTACGAGCAGTACTTC. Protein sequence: CSVPQDRGLTYEQYF.

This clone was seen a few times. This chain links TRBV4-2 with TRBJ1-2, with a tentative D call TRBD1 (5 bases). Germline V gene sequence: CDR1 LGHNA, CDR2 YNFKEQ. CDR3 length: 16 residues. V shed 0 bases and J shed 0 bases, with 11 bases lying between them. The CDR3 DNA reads TGTGCCAGCAGCCAAGATCGGGGGGAGGCTAACTATGGCTACACCTTC. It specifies CASSQDRGEANYGYTF.

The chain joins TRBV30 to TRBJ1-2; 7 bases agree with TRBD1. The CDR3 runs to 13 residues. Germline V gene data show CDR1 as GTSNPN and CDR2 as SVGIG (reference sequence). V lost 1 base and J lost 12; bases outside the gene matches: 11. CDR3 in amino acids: CAWSAHDQGVNTF. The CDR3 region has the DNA TGTGCCTGGAGTGCCCATGATCAGGGGGTAAACACCTTC.

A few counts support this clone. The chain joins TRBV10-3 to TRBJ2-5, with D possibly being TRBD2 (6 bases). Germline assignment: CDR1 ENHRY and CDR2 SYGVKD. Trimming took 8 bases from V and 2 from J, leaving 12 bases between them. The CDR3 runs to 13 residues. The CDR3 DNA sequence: TGTGCCATCGGAGGGCAGATACAAGAGACCCAGTACTTC. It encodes CAIGGQIQETQYF.

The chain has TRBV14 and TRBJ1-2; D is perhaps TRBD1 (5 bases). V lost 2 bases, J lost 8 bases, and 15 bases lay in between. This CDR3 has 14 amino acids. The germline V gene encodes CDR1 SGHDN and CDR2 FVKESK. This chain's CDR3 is CASSQSRGWSGYTF. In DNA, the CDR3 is TGTGCCAGCAGCCAATCAAGGGGATGGTCCGGCTACACCTTC. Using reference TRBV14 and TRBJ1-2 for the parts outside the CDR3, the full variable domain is EAGVTQFPSHSVIEKGQTVTLRCDPISGHDNLYWYRRVMGKEIKFLLHFVKESKQDESGMPNNRFLAERTGGTYSTLKVQPAELEDSGVYFCASSQSRGWSGYTFGSGTRLTVV.

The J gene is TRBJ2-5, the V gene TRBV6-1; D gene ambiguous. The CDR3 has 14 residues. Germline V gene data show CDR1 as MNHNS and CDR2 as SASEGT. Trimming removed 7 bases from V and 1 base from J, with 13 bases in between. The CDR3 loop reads CASKLGGSQETQYF. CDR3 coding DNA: TGTGCCAGCAAACTTGGCGGCAGCCAAGAGACCCAGTACTTC.

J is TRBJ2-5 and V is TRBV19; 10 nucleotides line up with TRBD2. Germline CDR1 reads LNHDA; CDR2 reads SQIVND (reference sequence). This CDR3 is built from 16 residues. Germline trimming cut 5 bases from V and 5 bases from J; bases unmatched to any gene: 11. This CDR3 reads CASSLRTSGRRETQYF. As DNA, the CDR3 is TGTGCCAGTAGTCTCCGGACTAGCGGTCGTAGGGAGACCCAGTACTTC.